This T cell receptor beta chain originates from a study of T-cell memory formation after mild COVID-19. Constant-segment primers and 5'RACE yielded cDNA libraries for TCR alpha and TCR beta, each carrying sample barcodes and UMIs. One entry per CDR3 protein results from TCRdb running MiXCR on the 5' RACE reads. The sample has under 350,000 distinct CDR3 sequences, roughly 16% seen once. Trimming at V came to 4 bases and at J to 5 bases, leaving 10 bases not matched to a gene. The germline V gene has CDR1 SGHDT and CDR2 YYEEEE. There are 16 residues in the CDR3. This clonotype was obtained from a man between 18 and 35 years old who had mild COVID-19 (a few samples of this study predate the infection). Cell type and time point are not known. J is TRBJ2-2 and V is TRBV5-6, with TRBD2 matching 8 bases. The sequenced material came from PBMCs or a T cell subset sorted from them (not recorded which). CDR3 DNA: TGTGCCAGCAGCCCTACTACATTAGCGGGGACCGGGGAGCTGTTTTTT. It codes for CASSPTTLAGTGELFF.